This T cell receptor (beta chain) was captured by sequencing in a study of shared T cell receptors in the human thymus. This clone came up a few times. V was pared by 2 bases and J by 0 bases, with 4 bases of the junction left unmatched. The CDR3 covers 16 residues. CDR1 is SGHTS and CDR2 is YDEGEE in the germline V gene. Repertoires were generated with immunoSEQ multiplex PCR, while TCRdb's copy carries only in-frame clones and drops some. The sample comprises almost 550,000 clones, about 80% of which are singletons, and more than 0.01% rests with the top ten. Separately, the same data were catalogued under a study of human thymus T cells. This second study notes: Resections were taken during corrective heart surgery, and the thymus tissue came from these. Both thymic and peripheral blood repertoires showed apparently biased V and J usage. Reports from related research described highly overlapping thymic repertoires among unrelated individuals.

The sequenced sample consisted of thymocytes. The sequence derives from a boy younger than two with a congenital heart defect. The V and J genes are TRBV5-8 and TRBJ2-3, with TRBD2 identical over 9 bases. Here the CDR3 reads CASSFRAGGSTDTQYF. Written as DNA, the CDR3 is TGTGCCAGCAGCTTCAGAGCGGGAGGTAGCACAGATACGCAGTATTTT.